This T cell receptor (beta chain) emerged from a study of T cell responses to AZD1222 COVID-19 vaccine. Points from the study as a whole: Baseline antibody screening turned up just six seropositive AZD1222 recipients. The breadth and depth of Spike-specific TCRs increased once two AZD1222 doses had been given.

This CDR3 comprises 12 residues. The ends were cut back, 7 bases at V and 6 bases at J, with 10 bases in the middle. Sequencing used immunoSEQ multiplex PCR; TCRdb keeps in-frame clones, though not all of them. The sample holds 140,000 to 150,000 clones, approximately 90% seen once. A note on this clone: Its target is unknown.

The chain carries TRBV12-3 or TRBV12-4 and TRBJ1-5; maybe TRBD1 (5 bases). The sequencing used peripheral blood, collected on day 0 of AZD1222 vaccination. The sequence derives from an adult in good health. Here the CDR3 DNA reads TGTGCCAGCACGAGACAGACTCAGCCCCAGCATTTT. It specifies CASTRQTQPQHF.